This is a list of T cell receptor beta chains from one sample in a study of blood T cell repertoires in COVID-19. Clones were read by immunoSEQ multiplex PCR, and TCRdb kept only the in-frame ones, dropping some. The table shows about 92,000 clones, with around 72% occurring only once. The source material was peripheral blood. The receptor set was obtained from a woman aged 55-70 years in a cohort sampled during active or convalescent COVID-19. Each CDR3 is given with its conserved first and last residue. The order of the fields is CDR3 DNA, CDR3 protein, clone size, J gene, D gene, V gene. The D gene is left open where the match is weak. The size field is filled for only some rows; it gives once, few, many or a size class.

CDR3nt: TGTGCCAGCAGCTTAACGGGGGGGGCCCCAGATACGCAGTATTTT; CDR3aa: CASSLTGGAPDTQYF; abundance: NA; j_gene: TRBJ2-3; d_gene: NA; v_gene: TRBV7-3
CDR3nt: TGTGCCAGCAGCCAAGTGGACAGGGGTTGGAATTCACCCCTCCACTTT; CDR3aa: CASSQVDRGWNSPLHF; abundance: NA; j_gene: TRBJ1-6; d_gene: TRBD1; v_gene: TRBV3-1/TRBV3-2
CDR3nt: TGCGCCAGCAGCCATATAGGAGTGAACACTGAAGCTTTCTTT; CDR3aa: CASSHIGVNTEAFF; abundance: NA; j_gene: TRBJ1-1; d_gene: NA; v_gene: TRBV4-3
CDR3nt: TGTGCCAGCAGCCGTTACCGGGACAGGGGCTACAATGAGCAGTTCTTC; CDR3aa: CASSRYRDRGYNEQFF; abundance: NA; j_gene: TRBJ2-1; d_gene: TRBD1; v_gene: TRBV7-8
CDR3nt: TGTGCCAGCAGCCCGGGGACTAGTCTATACAATGAGCAGTTCTTC; CDR3aa: CASSPGTSLYNEQFF; abundance: NA; j_gene: TRBJ2-1; d_gene: TRBD2; v_gene: TRBV7-2
CDR3nt: TGTGCCACCGGCGGCAGGGATAGCTCCTACAATGAGCAGTTCTTC; CDR3aa: CATGGRDSSYNEQFF; abundance: NA; j_gene: TRBJ2-1; d_gene: NA; v_gene: TRBV24-1
CDR3nt: TGTGCCAGCAGCCAAGATCTGGGCAGGGTAAGTACTGAAGCTTTCTTT; CDR3aa: CASSQDLGRVSTEAFF; abundance: NA; j_gene: TRBJ1-1; d_gene: NA; v_gene: TRBV4-2
CDR3nt: TGTGCCAGCAGCCAAGACAGGGGCCACGAGCAGTACTTC; CDR3aa: CASSQDRGHEQYF; abundance: NA; j_gene: TRBJ2-7; d_gene: NA; v_gene: TRBV3-1/TRBV3-2
CDR3nt: TGTGCCAGCTCAACCACGGGATTTGGACAGGCGAATGAAAAACTGTTTTTT; CDR3aa: CASSTTGFGQANEKLFF; abundance: NA; j_gene: TRBJ1-4; d_gene: TRBD1; v_gene: TRBV18
CDR3nt: TGTGCCAGCAGCCAAAGATCCGGGACAGGGAGAATAGCCAAAAACATTCAGTACTTC; CDR3aa: CASSQRSGTGRIAKNIQYF; abundance: NA; j_gene: TRBJ2-4; d_gene: TRBD1; v_gene: TRBV3-1/TRBV3-2
CDR3nt: TGTGCCAGCAGCTTAGTAGCCAGAGGGTCTGGGGCCAACGTCCTGACTTTC; CDR3aa: CASSLVARGSGANVLTF; abundance: NA; j_gene: TRBJ2-6; d_gene: NA; v_gene: TRBV7-2
CDR3nt: TGTGCCAGCAGTTTAGGACACTACAATGAGCAGTTCTTC; CDR3aa: CASSLGHYNEQFF; abundance: NA; j_gene: TRBJ2-1; d_gene: NA; v_gene: TRBV12-3/TRBV12-4
CDR3nt: TGTGCCATCAGTGACAGGGGACAGGGGGTCTCAGCTTTCTTT; CDR3aa: CAISDRGQGVSAFF; abundance: NA; j_gene: TRBJ1-1; d_gene: TRBD1; v_gene: TRBV10-3
CDR3nt: TGCGCCAGCAGCTTGAGCTCGAACACTGAAGCTTTCTTT; CDR3aa: CASSLSSNTEAFF; abundance: NA; j_gene: TRBJ1-1; d_gene: NA; v_gene: TRBV5-1
CDR3nt: TGTGCCAGCAGCCCTACAGGGTTCACTGAAGCTTTCTTT; CDR3aa: CASSPTGFTEAFF; abundance: NA; j_gene: TRBJ1-1; d_gene: NA; v_gene: TRBV11-3
CDR3nt: TGTGCCAGCAGCTCTGAAGAGACCCAGTACTTC; CDR3aa: CASSSEETQYF; abundance: NA; j_gene: TRBJ2-5; d_gene: NA; v_gene: TRBV11-1
CDR3nt: TGTGCCAGCAGTGAGGGTGGGTTTTGGGACAGGGACGCCAAAAACATTCAGTACTTC; CDR3aa: CASSEGGFWDRDAKNIQYF; abundance: few; j_gene: TRBJ2-4; d_gene: TRBD1; v_gene: TRBV6-1
CDR3nt: TGTGCCAGCAGCCAAAAAGTTATGGCCAGGGGTGTGTACGAGCAGTACTTC; CDR3aa: CASSQKVMARGVYEQYF; abundance: NA; j_gene: TRBJ2-7; d_gene: NA; v_gene: TRBV3-1/TRBV3-2
CDR3nt: TGTGCCAGTACCCAAAGCAGGAGCACAGATACGCAGTATTTT; CDR3aa: CASTQSRSTDTQYF; abundance: NA; j_gene: TRBJ2-3; d_gene: NA; v_gene: TRBV19
CDR3nt: TGTGCCAGCAGTGAAGGGGGTGGGCCCTACAATGAGCAGTTCTTC; CDR3aa: CASSEGGGPYNEQFF; abundance: few; j_gene: TRBJ2-1; d_gene: NA; v_gene: TRBV27
CDR3nt: TGTGCCAGTAGCGGCAGGGGAACCTTTAGCAATCAGCCCCAGCATTTT; CDR3aa: CASSGRGTFSNQPQHF; abundance: NA; j_gene: TRBJ1-5; d_gene: NA; v_gene: TRBV19
CDR3nt: TGTGCCAGCAGTTGGAGCGGGGTATCAGATACGCAGTATTTT; CDR3aa: CASSWSGVSDTQYF; abundance: NA; j_gene: TRBJ2-3; d_gene: TRBD2; v_gene: TRBV28
CDR3nt: TGTGCCAGCTCTCACTGGAACACTGAAGCTTTCTTT; CDR3aa: CASSHWNTEAFF; abundance: NA; j_gene: TRBJ1-1; d_gene: NA; v_gene: TRBV6-5
CDR3nt: TGTGCCAGCAGTTCTCCACAGGGGGCTCGGCCCCAGCATTTT; CDR3aa: CASSSPQGARPQHF; abundance: many; j_gene: TRBJ1-5; d_gene: TRBD1; v_gene: TRBV6-5
CDR3nt: TGCGCCAGCAGCCAAGACCCCCAGGGGGCATGGAACACTGAAGCTTTCTTT; CDR3aa: CASSQDPQGAWNTEAFF; abundance: NA; j_gene: TRBJ1-1; d_gene: TRBD1; v_gene: TRBV4-1
CDR3nt: TGTGCCAGCAGCGTAGACAATAACTATGGCTACACCTTC; CDR3aa: CASSVDNNYGYTF; abundance: NA; j_gene: TRBJ1-2; d_gene: NA; v_gene: TRBV9
CDR3nt: TGTGCCAGCAGCCTACGCAGTCGAGGGTCGGGCACTGAAGCTTTCTTT; CDR3aa: CASSLRSRGSGTEAFF; abundance: many; j_gene: TRBJ1-1; d_gene: NA; v_gene: TRBV7-8
CDR3nt: TGTGCCAGCACTTCGAGCCTCTATGGCTACACCTTC; CDR3aa: CASTSSLYGYTF; abundance: NA; j_gene: TRBJ1-2; d_gene: NA; v_gene: TRBV28
CDR3nt: TGTGCCAGCACGAGCTCTGGGGCCAACGTCCTGACTTTC; CDR3aa: CASTSSGANVLTF; abundance: few; j_gene: TRBJ2-6; d_gene: NA; v_gene: TRBV2
CDR3nt: TGTGCCAGCAGCTTAGCGACCGGGAGAAACGCGAACACCGGGGAGCTGTTTTTT; CDR3aa: CASSLATGRNANTGELFF; abundance: NA; j_gene: TRBJ2-2; d_gene: NA; v_gene: TRBV11-2
CDR3nt: TGCAGTGCTAGTGGCCCCCTTCTTGGGGGGGGAACTAATGAAAAACTGTTTTTT; CDR3aa: CSASGPLLGGGTNEKLFF; abundance: NA; j_gene: TRBJ1-4; d_gene: NA; v_gene: TRBV20-1
CDR3nt: TGCAGCGTTGAACGGCAGGGCCACACCGGGGAGCTGTTTTTT; CDR3aa: CSVERQGHTGELFF; abundance: NA; j_gene: TRBJ2-2; d_gene: NA; v_gene: TRBV29-1
CDR3nt: TGTGCCAGCAGCTTATTTACAGGGTCGAGCTCCTACGAGCAGTACTTC; CDR3aa: CASSLFTGSSSYEQYF; abundance: once; j_gene: TRBJ2-7; d_gene: NA; v_gene: TRBV7-8
CDR3nt: TGCGCCAGCAGCTTGAATTCCGCTAGCCAAGAGACCCAGTACTTC; CDR3aa: CASSLNSASQETQYF; abundance: NA; j_gene: TRBJ2-5; d_gene: NA; v_gene: TRBV5-1
CDR3nt: TGCGCCAGCAGCTTGGGCGGGGGAGGCGATGAAAAACTGTTTTTT; CDR3aa: CASSLGGGGDEKLFF; abundance: NA; j_gene: TRBJ1-4; d_gene: NA; v_gene: TRBV5-1
CDR3nt: TGCGCCAGCAGCCCCTTCGGGGGACCCCAAAGTGCCAAAAACATTCAGTACTTC; CDR3aa: CASSPFGGPQSAKNIQYF; abundance: once; j_gene: TRBJ2-4; d_gene: NA; v_gene: TRBV4-1
CDR3nt: TGTGCCAGCAGTTTGCAAGCGGTTAGCACAGATACGCAGTATTTT; CDR3aa: CASSLQAVSTDTQYF; abundance: few; j_gene: TRBJ2-3; d_gene: NA; v_gene: TRBV6-5
CDR3nt: TGTGCCAGCAGCAACCGCCGGGACAGAGACACTGAAGCTTTCTTT; CDR3aa: CASSNRRDRDTEAFF; abundance: few; j_gene: TRBJ1-1; d_gene: TRBD1; v_gene: TRBV6-5
CDR3nt: TGTGCCAGCAGACAAGGGACAGGAGAATACAATGAGCAGTTCTTC; CDR3aa: CASRQGTGEYNEQFF; abundance: NA; j_gene: TRBJ2-1; d_gene: TRBD1; v_gene: TRBV2
CDR3nt: TGTGCCAGCAGCTTACCCGGGGGGGCATGGGAGCAGTTCTTC; CDR3aa: CASSLPGGAWEQFF; abundance: NA; j_gene: TRBJ2-1; d_gene: TRBD2; v_gene: TRBV7-9
CDR3nt: TGTGCCTGGAGTGTGTCAGGGTACGGCTACACCTTC; CDR3aa: CAWSVSGYGYTF; abundance: NA; j_gene: TRBJ1-2; d_gene: NA; v_gene: TRBV30
CDR3nt: TGTGCCAGCAGCTTAGGACAGGCAGGGACAGATACGCAGTATTTT; CDR3aa: CASSLGQAGTDTQYF; abundance: NA; j_gene: TRBJ2-3; d_gene: NA; v_gene: TRBV7-6
CDR3nt: TGTGCCAGCAGCTTACCAGGTATCTACGAGCAGTACTTC; CDR3aa: CASSLPGIYEQYF; abundance: once; j_gene: TRBJ2-7; d_gene: NA; v_gene: TRBV7-9
CDR3nt: TGCGCCAGCACACCGGGACAGGGCTACGAGCAGTACTTC; CDR3aa: CASTPGQGYEQYF; abundance: NA; j_gene: TRBJ2-7; d_gene: TRBD1; v_gene: TRBV10-2
CDR3nt: TGTGCCAGCAGTTACCAGGGGCTTGACAATCAGCCCCAGCATTTT; CDR3aa: CASSYQGLDNQPQHF; abundance: once; j_gene: TRBJ1-5; d_gene: NA; v_gene: TRBV6-2/TRBV6-3
CDR3nt: TGTGCCAGTAGTATCCAGGGCGATCAGCCCCAGCATTTT; CDR3aa: CASSIQGDQPQHF; abundance: once; j_gene: TRBJ1-5; d_gene: NA; v_gene: TRBV19
CDR3nt: TGTGCCAGCAGTTCCGAACAGGGATCAACTAATGAAAAACTGTTTTTT; CDR3aa: CASSSEQGSTNEKLFF; abundance: NA; j_gene: TRBJ1-4; d_gene: NA; v_gene: TRBV28
CDR3nt: TGTGCCAGCAGCCACCAGACTGAAGCTTTCTTT; CDR3aa: CASSHQTEAFF; abundance: NA; j_gene: TRBJ1-1; d_gene: NA; v_gene: TRBV3-1/TRBV3-2
CDR3nt: TGCGCCAGCAGCCCCGTCGGGAACGGGGTATCTAGCACAGATACGCAGTATTTT; CDR3aa: CASSPVGNGVSSTDTQYF; abundance: NA; j_gene: TRBJ2-3; d_gene: NA; v_gene: TRBV5-1
CDR3nt: TGTGCCACCGAAACCCCGATTGGCGGGGGGTATTTTTATGGCGGGGAGCTGTTTTTT; CDR3aa: CATETPIGGGYFYGGELFF; abundance: NA; j_gene: TRBJ2-2; d_gene: TRBD2; v_gene: TRBV28
CDR3nt: TGTGCCACCAGCAGAGATTTGTGGGATATGGGACAGGGGGCCAATGAGCAGTTCTTC; CDR3aa: CATSRDLWDMGQGANEQFF; abundance: few; j_gene: TRBJ2-1; d_gene: TRBD1; v_gene: TRBV15
CDR3nt: TGCGCCAGCAGTGATCCTAGCGGGGGCCGAAATGAGCAGTTCTTC; CDR3aa: CASSDPSGGRNEQFF; abundance: once; j_gene: TRBJ2-1; d_gene: TRBD2; v_gene: TRBV10-2
CDR3nt: TGTGCCAGCACCCCGGGACAGGGGGCCTACACTGAAGCTTTCTTT; CDR3aa: CASTPGQGAYTEAFF; abundance: once; j_gene: TRBJ1-1; d_gene: TRBD1; v_gene: TRBV7-9
CDR3nt: TGTGCCAGCAGCGTAGTTACCACGGGTGAGCAGTACTTC; CDR3aa: CASSVVTTGEQYF; abundance: NA; j_gene: TRBJ2-7; d_gene: NA; v_gene: TRBV9
CDR3nt: TGCGCCAGCAGCTTGGCCCTACTAGCGGGGGGACCGACAGATACGCAGTATTTT; CDR3aa: CASSLALLAGGPTDTQYF; abundance: NA; j_gene: TRBJ2-3; d_gene: TRBD2; v_gene: TRBV5-1
CDR3nt: TGTGCCAGCAGTTTCCCTATTGGGCAGTATGGCTACACCTTC; CDR3aa: CASSFPIGQYGYTF; abundance: NA; j_gene: TRBJ1-2; d_gene: NA; v_gene: TRBV28